This T cell receptor (beta chain) emerged from a study of cytomegalovirus exposure and HLA in healthy donors. Study-level background: Earlier, 200 million or so T cells were analyzed, and fewer than 120 million unique TCR beta sequences were found among them.

Whole-study findings and limits: One cluster of highly shared sequence variants probably arose as a sequencing artifact. It was reported in a later analysis that an Asian-associated ancestry cluster showed fewer N-insertions than the 666-donor mean.

With 60 Vbeta and 13 Jbeta primers, the PCR was carried out. Profiling relied on immunoSEQ multiplex PCR, and the TCRdb table lists in-frame clones only, not all of them. The data hold 270,000 or so clones, with about nine tenths observed a single time. A note on this clone: Its matching antigen is unknown.

The CDR3 totals 15 residues. The V gene's germline CDR1 is MRHNA and CDR2 SNTAGT. V lost 5 bases to trimming and J lost 3 bases; unmatched junction nucleotides: 5. The specimen sequenced was PBMCs. This chain joins TRBV6-4 and TRBJ2-1; 9 bases line up with TRBD2. The receptor was isolated from a girl aged 2-9 years in good health and CMV-seronegative. CDR3 in amino acids: CASSKSGGIYNEQFF. DNA of the CDR3: TGTGCCAGCAGTAAGAGCGGGGGGATCTACAATGAGCAGTTCTTC.